This TCR beta chain was observed in a study of cytotoxic CD8 clonotypes in ibrutinib-treated CLL. On the study more broadly: An average of approximately 260,000 productive templates and approximately 90,000 productive rearrangements was obtained per sample. Study findings and constraints: Rising at ibrutinib response, clonality subsequently fell back toward baseline at progression. Public clonotypes showed up rarely, and on treatment they shrank or held steady. The study found baseline clonality above age-matched healthy donors, tracking circulating CD8+ T-cell counts.

The table came from immunoSEQ multiplex PCR; TCRdb's copy has only in-frame clones and leaves some out. The data contain over 120,000 clones, approximately 80% of them singletons. This clone was seen more than once but under ten times. Antigen specificity is unknown. Germline CDR1 and CDR2: LNHDA and SQIVND (reference sequence). J was trimmed by 4 bases and V by 8 bases; bases with no gene match: 13. The CDR3 is 17 residues long. The chain employs TRBV19 and TRBJ2-1; 11 nucleotides align to TRBD2. This clonotype originated in a human donor with chronic lymphocytic leukemia. The starting material was PBMCs, obtained after 12 months of ibrutinib treatment. The CDR3 reads CASFDRSTSGSYNEQFF. CDR3 bases: TGTGCCAGTTTTGACAGGTCTACTAGCGGGAGTTACAATGAGCAGTTCTTC.